The rows below give T cell receptor beta chains drawn from one sample of a study of blood T cell repertoires in COVID-19. Sequencing was performed with immunoSEQ multiplex PCR; in TCRdb, only in-frame clones are kept and a portion is missing. This sample has about 360,000 clones, with more than 85% found just once. The sequenced sample was peripheral blood. The receptors were gathered from a human donor in a cohort sampled during active COVID-19. The CDR3 runs from the conserved cysteine through the conserved F or W. Fields, in order: clone size, CDR3 length, V gene, D gene, J gene, CDR3 protein, CDR3 DNA. The D gene is left open where the match is weak. Clone sizes are given selectively: once, few, many, or a class where the clone is expanded.

>NA|13|TRBV12-3/TRBV12-4|NA|TRBJ2-1
CASAPYSYNEQFF
TGTGCCAGCGCTCCCTACTCCTACAATGAGCAGTTCTTC
>NA|17|TRBV7-3|TRBD1|TRBJ2-3
CASSLIGGQGGVDTQYF
TGTGCCAGCAGCTTAATAGGGGGACAGGGAGGGGTAGATACGCAGTATTTT
>NA|17|TRBV5-6|NA|TRBJ1-3
CASSIGTILLSGNTIYF
TGTGCCAGCAGCATAGGGACAATCTTGTTGTCTGGAAACACCATATATTTT
>NA|17|TRBV4-1|NA|TRBJ1-2
CASSQGSRVGSNYGYTF
TGCGCCAGCAGCCAAGGCAGCCGGGTCGGGTCCAACTATGGCTACACCTTC
>once|11|TRBV5-1|NA|TRBJ1-3
CASSPGGTIYF
TGCGCCAGCAGCCCCGGGGGCACCATATATTTT
>few|14|TRBV2|TRBD2|TRBJ2-1
CASEPGTSGGEQFF
TGTGCCAGCGAGCCGGGGACTAGCGGGGGCGAGCAGTTCTTC
>NA|14|TRBV5-8|TRBD2|TRBJ2-3
CASSPRTRQDTQYF
TGTGCCAGCAGCCCCCGGACTAGACAAGATACGCAGTATTTT
>NA|13|TRBV4-1|NA|TRBJ1-4
CASSSLKEEKLFF
TGCGCCAGCAGCTCTCTCAAGGAGGAAAAACTGTTTTTT
>once|14|TRBV15|NA|TRBJ2-2
CATSRDLGVRELFF
TGTGCCACCAGCAGAGATCTCGGAGTCCGGGAGCTGTTTTTT
>NA|14|TRBV24-1|TRBD1|TRBJ1-2
CATSDAGTGRGYTF
TGTGCCACCAGTGACGCTGGGACAGGGAGAGGCTACACCTTC
>NA|13|TRBV19|NA|TRBJ1-1
CASTRVGGTEAFF
TGTGCCAGTACTCGGGTCGGGGGGACTGAAGCTTTCTTT
>NA|14|TRBV19|TRBD1|TRBJ1-2
CASSITTGIYGYTF
TGTGCCAGTAGTATAACGACAGGGATCTATGGCTACACCTTC
>NA|17|TRBV7-2|TRBD2|TRBJ2-1
CASSLNAAGGSYNEQFF
TGTGCCAGCAGCTTAAACGCGGCGGGGGGCTCCTACAATGAGCAGTTCTTC
>NA|13|TRBV19|TRBD1|TRBJ2-2
CASSTGTGRELFF
TGTGCCAGTAGTACGGGGACAGGGCGGGAGCTGTTTTTT
>NA|15|TRBV6-1|TRBD1|TRBJ1-2
CASSEAGTGSYGYTF
TGTGCCAGCAGTGAAGCTGGGACAGGGAGCTATGGCTACACCTTC
>NA|15|TRBV18|NA|TRBJ1-1
CASSSSTDLNTEAFF
TGTGCCAGCTCATCGTCGACAGATTTAAACACTGAAGCTTTCTTT
>once|15|TRBV7-2|TRBD1|TRBJ1-5
CASSLRQGSNQPQHF
TGTGCCAGCAGCTTAAGACAGGGGAGCAATCAGCCCCAGCATTTT
>NA|15|TRBV14|NA|TRBJ1-1
CASSQYGTPNTEAFF
TGTGCCAGCAGCCAGTACGGGACACCGAACACTGAAGCTTTCTTT
>NA|16|TRBV7-3|TRBD2|TRBJ2-3
CASSQGLAITGDTQYF
TGTGCCAGCAGCCAGGGACTAGCGATTACAGGAGATACGCAGTATTTT
>NA|16|TRBV11-2|TRBD1|TRBJ1-5
CASSRGQGAGNQPQHF
TGTGCCAGCAGCAGAGGACAGGGGGCCGGCAATCAGCCCCAGCATTTT
>NA|13|TRBV6-5|TRBD2|TRBJ2-7
CASSQSGSFEQYF
TGTGCCAGCAGTCAGAGCGGGAGTTTCGAGCAGTACTTC
>NA|19|TRBV6-4|TRBD2|TRBJ2-5
CASSDSGLAGGPLQETQYF
TGTGCCAGCAGTGACTCGGGACTAGCGGGGGGACCACTTCAGGAGACCCAGTACTTC
>NA|14|TRBV7-6|TRBD1|TRBJ2-7
CASSSGQGLSEQYF
TGTGCCAGCAGCTCCGGACAGGGGTTAAGCGAGCAGTACTTC
>NA|16|TRBV7-8|NA|TRBJ2-1
CASSLAQGREPYEQFF
TGTGCCAGCAGCTTAGCGCAGGGCAGGGAACCCTATGAGCAGTTCTTC
>NA|14|TRBV7-9|TRBD2|TRBJ2-5
CASSLVAGTKTQYF
TGTGCCAGCAGCTTGGTAGCGGGAACCAAGACCCAGTACTTC
>once|16|TRBV2|TRBD1|TRBJ1-3
CASSDSDRGDGNTIYF
TGTGCCAGCAGTGACTCAGACAGGGGAGATGGAAACACCATATATTTT
>NA|15|TRBV4-2|TRBD2|TRBJ2-1
CASSPGLAGRNEQFF
TGTGCCAGCAGCCCGGGACTAGCGGGGCGTAATGAGCAGTTCTTC
>NA|14|TRBV3-1/TRBV3-2|TRBD1|TRBJ1-2
CASSQGGGAHGYTF
TGTGCCAGCAGCCAAGGAGGGGGCGCGCATGGCTACACCTTC